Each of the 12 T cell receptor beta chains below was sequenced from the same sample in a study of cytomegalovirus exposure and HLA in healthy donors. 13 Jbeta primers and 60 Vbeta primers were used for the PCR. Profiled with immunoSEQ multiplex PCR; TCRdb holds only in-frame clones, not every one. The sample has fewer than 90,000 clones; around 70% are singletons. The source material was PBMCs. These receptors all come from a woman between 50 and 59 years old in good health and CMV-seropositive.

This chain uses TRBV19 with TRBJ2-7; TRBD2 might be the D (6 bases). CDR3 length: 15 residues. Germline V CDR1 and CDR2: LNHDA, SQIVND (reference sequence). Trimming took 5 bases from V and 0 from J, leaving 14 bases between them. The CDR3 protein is CASSFQGLSSYEQYF. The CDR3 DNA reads TGTGCCAGTAGTTTTCAGGGACTGAGCTCCTACGAGCAGTACTTC.

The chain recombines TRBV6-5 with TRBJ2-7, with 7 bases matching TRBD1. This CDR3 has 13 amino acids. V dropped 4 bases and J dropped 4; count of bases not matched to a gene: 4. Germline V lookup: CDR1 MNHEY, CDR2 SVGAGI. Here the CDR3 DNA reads TGTGCCAGCAGTTGGGACAGTACTTACGAGCAGTACTTC. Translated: CASSWDSTYEQYF.

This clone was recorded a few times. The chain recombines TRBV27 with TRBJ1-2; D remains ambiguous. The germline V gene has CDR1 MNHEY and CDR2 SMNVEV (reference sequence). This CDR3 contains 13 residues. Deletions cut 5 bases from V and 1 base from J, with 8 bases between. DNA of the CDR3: TGTGCCAGCAGTCCTATTAATAACTATGGCTACACCTTC. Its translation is CASSPINNYGYTF.

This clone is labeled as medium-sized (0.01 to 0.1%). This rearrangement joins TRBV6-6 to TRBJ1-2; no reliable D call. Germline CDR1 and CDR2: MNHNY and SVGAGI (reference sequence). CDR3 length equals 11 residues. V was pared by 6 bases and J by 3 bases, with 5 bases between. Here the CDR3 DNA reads TGTGCCAGCAGCCTCGACTATGGCTACACCTTC. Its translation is CASSLDYGYTF.

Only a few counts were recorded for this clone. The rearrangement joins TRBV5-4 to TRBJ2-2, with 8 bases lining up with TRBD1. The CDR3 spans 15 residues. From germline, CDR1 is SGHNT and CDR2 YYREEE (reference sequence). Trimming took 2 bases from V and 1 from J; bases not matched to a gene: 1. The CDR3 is CASSFGQGNTGELFF. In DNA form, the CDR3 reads TGTGCCAGCAGCTTTGGACAGGGGAACACCGGGGAGCTGTTTTTT.

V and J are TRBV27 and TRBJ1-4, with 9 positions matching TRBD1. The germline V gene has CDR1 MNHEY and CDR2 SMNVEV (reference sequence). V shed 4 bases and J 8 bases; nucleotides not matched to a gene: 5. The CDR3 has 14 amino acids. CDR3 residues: CASSSRTGVEKLFF. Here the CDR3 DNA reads TGTGCCAGCAGTTCTAGGACAGGGGTGGAAAAACTGTTTTTT.

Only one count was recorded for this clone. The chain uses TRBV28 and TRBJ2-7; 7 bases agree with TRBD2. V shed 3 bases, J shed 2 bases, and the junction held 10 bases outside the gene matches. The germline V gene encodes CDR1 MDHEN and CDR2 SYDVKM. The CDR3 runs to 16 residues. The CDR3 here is CASSLSGASGAYEQYF. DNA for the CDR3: TGTGCCAGCAGTTTGTCCGGGGCTAGCGGAGCCTACGAGCAGTACTTC.

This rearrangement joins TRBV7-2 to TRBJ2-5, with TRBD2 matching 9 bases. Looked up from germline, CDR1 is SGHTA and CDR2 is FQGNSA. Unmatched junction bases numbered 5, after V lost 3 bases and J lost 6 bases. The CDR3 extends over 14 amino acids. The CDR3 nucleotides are TGTGCCAGCAGCTTCCAAGCGGGAGGCCAGACCCAGTACTTC. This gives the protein CASSFQAGGQTQYF.

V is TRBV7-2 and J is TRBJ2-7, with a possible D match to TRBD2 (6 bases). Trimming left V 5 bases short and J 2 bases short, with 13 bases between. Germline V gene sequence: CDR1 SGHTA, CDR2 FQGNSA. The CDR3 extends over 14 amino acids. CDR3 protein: CASSPGGIAYEQYF. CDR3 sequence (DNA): TGTGCCAGCAGCCCGGGCGGGATCGCCTACGAGCAGTACTTC.

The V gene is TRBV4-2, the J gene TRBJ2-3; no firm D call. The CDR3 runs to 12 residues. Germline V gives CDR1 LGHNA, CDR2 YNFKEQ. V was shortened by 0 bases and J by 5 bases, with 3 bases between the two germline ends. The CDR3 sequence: CASSQDRDTQYF. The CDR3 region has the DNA TGTGCCAGCAGCCAAGATAGAGATACGCAGTATTTT.

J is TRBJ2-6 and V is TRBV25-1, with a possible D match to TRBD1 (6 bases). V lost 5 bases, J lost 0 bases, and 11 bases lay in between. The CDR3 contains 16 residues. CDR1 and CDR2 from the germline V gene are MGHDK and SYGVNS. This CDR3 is CASSSLGGSGANVLTF. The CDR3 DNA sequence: TGTGCCAGCAGTTCCTTAGGGGGCTCTGGGGCCAACGTCCTGACTTTC.

The DNA of the CDR3 is TGTGCCAGCAGCGACCTAGCGCACAATGAGCAGTTCTTC. It is translated as CASSDLAHNEQFF. This chain joins TRBV7-8 and TRBJ2-1; tentative D call: TRBD2 (6 bases). V lost 5 bases and J lost 5, with 10 bases in between. Looked up from germline, CDR1 is SGHVS and CDR2 is FQNEAQ. The CDR3 sequence is 13 residues long.